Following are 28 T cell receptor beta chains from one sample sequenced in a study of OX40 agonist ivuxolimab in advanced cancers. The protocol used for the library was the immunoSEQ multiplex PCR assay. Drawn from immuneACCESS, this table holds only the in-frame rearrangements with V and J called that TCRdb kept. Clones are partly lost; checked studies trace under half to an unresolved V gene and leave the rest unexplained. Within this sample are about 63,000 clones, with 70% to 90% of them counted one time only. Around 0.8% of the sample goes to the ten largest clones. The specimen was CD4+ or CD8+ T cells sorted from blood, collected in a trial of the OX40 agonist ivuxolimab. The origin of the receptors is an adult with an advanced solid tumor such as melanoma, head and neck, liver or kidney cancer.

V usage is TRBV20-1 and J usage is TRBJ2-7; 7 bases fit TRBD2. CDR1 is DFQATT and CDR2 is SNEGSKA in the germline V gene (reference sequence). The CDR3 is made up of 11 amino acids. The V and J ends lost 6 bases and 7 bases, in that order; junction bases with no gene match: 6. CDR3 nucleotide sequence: TGCAGTGCCGCGGGAGTCTCAGAGCAGTACTTC. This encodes CSAAGVSEQYF.

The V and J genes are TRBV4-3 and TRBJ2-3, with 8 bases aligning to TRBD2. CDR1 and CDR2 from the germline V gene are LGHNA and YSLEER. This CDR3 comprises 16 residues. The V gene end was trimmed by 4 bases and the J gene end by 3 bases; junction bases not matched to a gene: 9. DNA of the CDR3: TGCGCCAGCAGCCGCACCCCCAGCGGGAGAACAGATACGCAGTATTTT. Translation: CASSRTPSGRTDTQYF.

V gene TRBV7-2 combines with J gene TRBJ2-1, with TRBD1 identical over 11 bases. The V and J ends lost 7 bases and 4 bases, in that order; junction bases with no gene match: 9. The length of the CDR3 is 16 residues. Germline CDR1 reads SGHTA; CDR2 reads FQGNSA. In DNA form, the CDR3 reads TGTGCCAGCACACCAACAGGGACAGGGGGGTACAATGAGCAGTTCTTC. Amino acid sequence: CASTPTGTGGYNEQFF.

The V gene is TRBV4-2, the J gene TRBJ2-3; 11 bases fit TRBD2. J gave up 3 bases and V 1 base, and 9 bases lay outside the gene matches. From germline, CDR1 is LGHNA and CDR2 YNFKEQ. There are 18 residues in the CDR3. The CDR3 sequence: CASSQGPRTSGWTDTQYF. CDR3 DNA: TGTGCCAGCAGCCAAGGCCCCCGGACTAGCGGGTGGACAGATACGCAGTATTTT.

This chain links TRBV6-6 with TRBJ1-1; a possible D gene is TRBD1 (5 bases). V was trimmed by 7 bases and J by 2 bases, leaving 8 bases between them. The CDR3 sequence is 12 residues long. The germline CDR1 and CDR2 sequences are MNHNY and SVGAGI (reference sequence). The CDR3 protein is CASKGPNTEAFF. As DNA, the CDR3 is TGTGCCAGCAAGGGGCCCAACACTGAAGCTTTCTTT.

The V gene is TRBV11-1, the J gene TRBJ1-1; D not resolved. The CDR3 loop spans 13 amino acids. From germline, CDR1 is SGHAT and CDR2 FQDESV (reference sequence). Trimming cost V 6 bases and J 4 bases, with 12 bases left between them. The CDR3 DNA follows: TGTGCCAGCAGACCAGGCGGAATCACTGAAGCTTTCTTT. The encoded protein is CASRPGGITEAFF.

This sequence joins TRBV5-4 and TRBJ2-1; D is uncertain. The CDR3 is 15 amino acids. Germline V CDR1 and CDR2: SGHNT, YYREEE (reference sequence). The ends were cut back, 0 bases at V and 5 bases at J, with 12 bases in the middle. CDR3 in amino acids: CASSLALRSHNEQFF. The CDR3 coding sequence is TGTGCCAGCAGCTTGGCCTTGCGGAGCCACAATGAGCAGTTCTTC.

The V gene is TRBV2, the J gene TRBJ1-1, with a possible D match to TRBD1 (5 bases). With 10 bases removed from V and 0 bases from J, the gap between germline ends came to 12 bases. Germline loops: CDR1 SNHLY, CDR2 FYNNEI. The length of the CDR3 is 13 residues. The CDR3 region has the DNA TGTGCCACTAGCAGGGATTTGAACACTGAAGCTTTCTTT. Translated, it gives CATSRDLNTEAFF. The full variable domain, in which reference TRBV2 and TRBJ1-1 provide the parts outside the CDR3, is EPEVTQTPSHQVTQMGQEVILRCVPISNHLYFYWYRQILGQKVEFLVSFYNNEISEKSEIFDDQFSVERPDGSNFTLKIRSTKLEDSAMYFCATSRDLNTEAFFGQGTRLTVV.

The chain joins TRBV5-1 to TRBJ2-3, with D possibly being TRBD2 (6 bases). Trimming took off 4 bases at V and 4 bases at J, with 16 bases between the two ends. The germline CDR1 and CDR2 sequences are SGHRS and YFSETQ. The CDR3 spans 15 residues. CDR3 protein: CASSPLGGNPDTQYF. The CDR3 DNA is TGCGCCAGCAGCCCACTGGGGGGTAACCCAGATACGCAGTATTTT.

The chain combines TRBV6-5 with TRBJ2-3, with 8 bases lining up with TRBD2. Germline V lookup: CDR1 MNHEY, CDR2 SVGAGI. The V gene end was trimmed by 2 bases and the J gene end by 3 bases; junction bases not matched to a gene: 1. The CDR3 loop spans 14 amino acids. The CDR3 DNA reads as TGTGCCAGCAGTTACAGCGGGAGAACAGATACGCAGTATTTT. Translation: CASSYSGRTDTQYF.

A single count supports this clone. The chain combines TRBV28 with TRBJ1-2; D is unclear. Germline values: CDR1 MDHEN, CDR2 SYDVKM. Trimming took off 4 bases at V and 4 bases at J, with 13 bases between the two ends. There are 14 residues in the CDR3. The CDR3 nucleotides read TGTGCCAGCAGTTCCCGAGAATCTCGCTATGGCTACACCTTC. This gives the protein CASSSRESRYGYTF.

The CDR3 nucleotides read TGTGCCAGCAGCACTTCTAGCGGGAGAGTGCATGAGCAGTTCTTC. Translating it yields CASSTSSGRVHEQFF. The V and J genes are TRBV2 and TRBJ2-1, with TRBD2 matching 10 bases. Unmatched junction bases numbered 10, after V lost 6 bases and J lost 8 bases. The CDR3 loop spans 15 amino acids. Germline loops: CDR1 SNHLY, CDR2 FYNNEI.

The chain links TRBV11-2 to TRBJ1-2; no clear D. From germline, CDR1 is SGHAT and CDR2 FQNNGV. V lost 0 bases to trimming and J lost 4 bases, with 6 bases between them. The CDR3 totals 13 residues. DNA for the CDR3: TGTGCCAGCAGCTTAGAAGGCGTCTATGGCTACACCTTC. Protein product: CASSLEGVYGYTF.

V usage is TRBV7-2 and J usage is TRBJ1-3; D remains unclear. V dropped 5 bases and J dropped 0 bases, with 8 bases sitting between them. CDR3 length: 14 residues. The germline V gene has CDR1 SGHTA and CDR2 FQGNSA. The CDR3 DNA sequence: TGTGCCAGCAGCAACAGCCGCTCTGGAAACACCATATATTTT. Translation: CASSNSRSGNTIYF.

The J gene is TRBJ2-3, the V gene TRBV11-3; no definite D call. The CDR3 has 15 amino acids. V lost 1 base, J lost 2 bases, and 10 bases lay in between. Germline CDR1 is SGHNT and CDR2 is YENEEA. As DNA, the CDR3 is TGTGCCAGCAGCTTAGCCCCCCGCGTCACAGATACGCAGTATTTT. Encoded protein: CASSLAPRVTDTQYF.

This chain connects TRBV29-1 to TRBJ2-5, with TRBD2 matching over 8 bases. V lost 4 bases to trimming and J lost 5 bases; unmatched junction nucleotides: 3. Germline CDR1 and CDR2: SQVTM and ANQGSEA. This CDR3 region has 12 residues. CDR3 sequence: CSVASSGETQYF. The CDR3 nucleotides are TGCAGCGTTGCGTCTAGCGGGGAGACCCAGTACTTC.

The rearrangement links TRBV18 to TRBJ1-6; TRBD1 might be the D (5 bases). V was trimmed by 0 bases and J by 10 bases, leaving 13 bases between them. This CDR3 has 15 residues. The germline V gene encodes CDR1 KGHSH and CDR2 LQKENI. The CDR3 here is CASSPPGQGRSPLHF. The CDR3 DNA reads TGTGCCAGCTCACCACCGGGGCAGGGTCGCTCACCCCTCCACTTT.

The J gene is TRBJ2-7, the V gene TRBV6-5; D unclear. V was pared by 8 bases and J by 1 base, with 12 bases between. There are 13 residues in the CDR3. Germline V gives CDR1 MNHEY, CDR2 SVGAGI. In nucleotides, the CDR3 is TGTGCCAGCTACGGTACTCTTTCCTACGAGCAGTACTTC. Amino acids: CASYGTLSYEQYF.

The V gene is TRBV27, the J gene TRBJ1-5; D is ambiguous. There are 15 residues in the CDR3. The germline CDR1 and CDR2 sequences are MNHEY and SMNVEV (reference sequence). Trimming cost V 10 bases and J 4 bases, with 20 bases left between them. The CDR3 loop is CATRADTNYNQPQHF. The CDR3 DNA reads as TGTGCCACCCGAGCAGACACTAACTATAATCAGCCCCAGCATTTT.

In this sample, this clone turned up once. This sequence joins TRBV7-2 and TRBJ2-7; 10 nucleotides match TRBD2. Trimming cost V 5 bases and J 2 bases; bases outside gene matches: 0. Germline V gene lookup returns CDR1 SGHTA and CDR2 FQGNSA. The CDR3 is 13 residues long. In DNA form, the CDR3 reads TGTGCCAGCAGCGGACTAGCGGCCTACGAGCAGTACTTC. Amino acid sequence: CASSGLAAYEQYF.

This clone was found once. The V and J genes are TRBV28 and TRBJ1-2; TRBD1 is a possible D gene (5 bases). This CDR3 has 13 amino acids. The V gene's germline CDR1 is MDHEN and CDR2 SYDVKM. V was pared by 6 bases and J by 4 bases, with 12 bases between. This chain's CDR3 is CASRSGGGYGYTF. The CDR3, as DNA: TGTGCCAGCAGGAGCGGGGGGGGCTATGGCTACACCTTC.

The chain's CDR3 is CASSGSIEKLFF. DNA of the CDR3: TGTGCCAGCAGCGGGTCCATTGAAAAACTGTTTTTT. The V and J genes are TRBV7-6 and TRBJ1-4, with D unresolved. There are 12 residues in the CDR3. Trimming took off 5 bases at V and 7 bases at J, with 8 bases between the two ends. The germline V gene encodes CDR1 SGHVS and CDR2 FNYEAQ. The entire variable domain, with the rest obtained from reference TRBV7-6 and TRBJ1-4, is as follows: GAGVSQSPRYKVTKRGQDVALRCDPISGHVSLYWYRQALGQGPEFLTYFNYEAQQDKSGLPNDRFSAERPEGSISTLTIQRTEQRDSAMYRCASSGSIEKLFFGSGTQLSVL.

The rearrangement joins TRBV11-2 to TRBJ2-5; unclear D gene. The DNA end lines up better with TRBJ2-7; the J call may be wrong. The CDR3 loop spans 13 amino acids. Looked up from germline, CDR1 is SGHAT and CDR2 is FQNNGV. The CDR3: CASSSTNLYEQYF. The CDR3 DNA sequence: TGTGCCAGCAGCTCAACAAATTTATACGAGCAGTACTTC.

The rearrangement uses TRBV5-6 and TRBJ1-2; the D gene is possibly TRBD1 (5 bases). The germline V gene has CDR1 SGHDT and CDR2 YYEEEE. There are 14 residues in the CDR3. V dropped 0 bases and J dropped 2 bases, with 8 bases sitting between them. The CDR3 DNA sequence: TGTGCCAGCAGCTTGGGGCGACAGAACTATGGCTACACCTTC. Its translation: CASSLGRQNYGYTF.

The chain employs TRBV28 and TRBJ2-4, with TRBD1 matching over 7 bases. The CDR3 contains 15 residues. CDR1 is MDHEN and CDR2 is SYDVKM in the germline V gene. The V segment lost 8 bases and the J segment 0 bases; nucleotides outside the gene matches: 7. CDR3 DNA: TGTGCCAGCTCCATCACAGGGGTAGCCAAAAACATTCAGTACTTC. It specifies CASSITGVAKNIQYF.

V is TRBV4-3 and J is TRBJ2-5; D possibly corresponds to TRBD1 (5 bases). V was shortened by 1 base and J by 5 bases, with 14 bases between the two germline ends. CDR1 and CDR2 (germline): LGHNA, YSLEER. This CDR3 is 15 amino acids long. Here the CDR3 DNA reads TGCGCCAGCAGCCAAGTAGGCAGGGAAAGGGAGACCCAGTACTTC. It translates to CASSQVGRERETQYF.

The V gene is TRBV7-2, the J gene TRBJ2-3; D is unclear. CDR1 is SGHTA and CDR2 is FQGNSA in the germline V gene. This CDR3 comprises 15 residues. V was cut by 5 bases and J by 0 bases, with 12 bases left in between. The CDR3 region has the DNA TGTGCCAGCAGCGTCGCCGGAATAAGCACAGATACGCAGTATTTT. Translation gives CASSVAGISTDTQYF. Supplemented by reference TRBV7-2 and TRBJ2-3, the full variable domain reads GAGVSQSPSNKVTEKGKDVELRCDPISGHTALYWYRQSLGQGLEFLIYFQGNSAPDKSGLPSDRFSAERTGGSVSTLTIQRTQQEDSAVYLCASSVAGISTDTQYFGPGTRLTVL.

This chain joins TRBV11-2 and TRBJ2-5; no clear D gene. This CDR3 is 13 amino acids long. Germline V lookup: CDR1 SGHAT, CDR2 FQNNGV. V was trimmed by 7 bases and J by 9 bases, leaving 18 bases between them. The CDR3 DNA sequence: TGTGCCAGCACTCCGGTCGGTCCCCCGGCCCAGTACTTC. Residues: CASTPVGPPAQYF.